Shown below are 15 T cell receptor beta chains from a single sample sequenced in a study of blood T cell repertoires in COVID-19. Assay: immunoSEQ multiplex PCR; the TCRdb copy retains only in-frame clones and omits some. The table records some 350,000 clones, around 91% of them present only once. Sequenced: PBMCs or T cells enriched from blood (not recorded which). Every receptor here comes from a young man who had recovered from COVID-19.

The chain carries TRBV25-1 and TRBJ2-2, with D perhaps TRBD2 (6 bases). The CDR3 covers 16 residues. Germline-derived CDR1 and CDR2 are MGHDK and SYGVNS. The ends were cut back, 4 bases at V and 5 bases at J, with 17 bases in the middle. The CDR3 DNA reads TGTGCCAGCAGTGGAGGACCGGGAGCTATTACCGGGGAGCTGTTTTTT. This gives the protein CASSGGPGAITGELFF.

The J gene is TRBJ1-5, the V gene TRBV13; 7 bases line up with TRBD1. Germline CDR1 PRHDT, CDR2 FYEKMQ (reference sequence). This CDR3 is 14 amino acids long. Unmatched junction bases numbered 2, after V lost 2 bases and J lost 4 bases. This CDR3 is CASSLRGPNQPQHF. CDR3 DNA: TGTGCCAGCAGCTTAAGGGGGCCAAATCAGCCCCAGCATTTT.

This clone has just one count. The genes are TRBV28 and TRBJ2-7; TRBD2 matches at 7 bases. This CDR3 is built from 14 residues. J lost 0 bases, V lost 9 bases, and 8 bases had no gene match. Per germline, CDR1 MDHEN and CDR2 SYDVKM. The CDR3 sequence is CASLDRTSSYEQYF. The DNA of the CDR3 is TGTGCCAGTTTAGATCGGACTAGCTCCTACGAGCAGTACTTC.

The CDR3 nucleotides are TGTGCCACCTCCCCGGACAGGGCATCTAACTATGGCTACACCTTC. Translated, it gives CATSPDRASNYGYTF. This chain connects TRBV15 to TRBJ1-2; 8 positions match TRBD1. V was clipped by 8 bases and J by 0 bases; unmatched bases: 8. CDR1 LNHNV and CDR2 YYDKDF come from the germline V gene (reference sequence). This CDR3 comprises 15 residues.

V usage is TRBV9 and J usage is TRBJ1-3; 8 bases are shared with TRBD1. CDR1 and CDR2 from the germline V gene are SGDLS and YYNGEE. This CDR3 has 15 amino acids. The trim removed 4 bases at V and 9 bases at J, leaving 12 bases unmatched. The CDR3 DNA sequence: TGTGCCAGCAGCCCGCGACAGGGGTCGGAAAGCACCATATATTTT. Its translation: CASSPRQGSESTIYF.

This clone has a single count. The rearrangement links TRBV27 to TRBJ1-3, with D perhaps TRBD1 (5 bases). Looked up from germline, CDR1 is MNHEY and CDR2 is SMNVEV (reference sequence). The V gene lost 5 bases and the J gene lost 3 bases, with 11 bases spanning the gap. There are 14 residues in the CDR3. The CDR3 here is CASSRRQYGNTIYF. CDR3 nucleotide sequence: TGTGCCAGCAGTCGACGACAGTATGGAAACACCATATATTTT.

The rearrangement joins TRBV7-6 to TRBJ1-3; D is unclear. Germline V gives CDR1 SGHVS, CDR2 FNYEAQ. V lost 5 bases to trimming and J lost 3 bases, with 11 bases between them. The CDR3 is made up of 14 amino acids. CDR3: CASSASLSGNTIYF. The CDR3, as DNA: TGTGCCAGCAGCGCCTCCCTTAGTGGAAACACCATATATTTT.

This chain joins TRBV28 and TRBJ2-1; 9 bases match TRBD2. Looked up from germline, CDR1 is MDHEN and CDR2 is SYDVKM. Losses at the gene ends were 4 bases for V and 4 bases for J; bases not matched to a gene: 8. This CDR3 contains 16 residues. The CDR3 DNA reads as TGTGCCAGCAGTTCGACTAGCGGAGGCTTTTACAATGAGCAGTTCTTC. Translated, it gives CASSSTSGGFYNEQFF.

This clone appeared a few times. The chain couples TRBV19 to TRBJ1-1; D gene ambiguous. CDR1 and CDR2 (germline): LNHDA, SQIVND (reference sequence). The CDR3 runs to 14 residues. The V and J ends lost 6 bases and 5 bases respectively, with 16 bases between them. The CDR3 sequence is CASSPTHARTEAFF. The CDR3 nucleotides read TGTGCCAGTAGCCCCACGCATGCGCGGACTGAAGCTTTCTTT.

The chain combines TRBV7-9 with TRBJ2-7, with no clear D. Germline V gene lookup returns CDR1 SEHNR and CDR2 FQNEAQ (reference sequence). This CDR3 is 13 amino acids long. V shed 2 bases and J shed 7 bases, with 12 bases lying between them. This chain's CDR3 is CASSLSNPREQYF. Written as DNA, the CDR3 is TGTGCCAGCAGCTTAAGTAATCCGAGGGAGCAGTACTTC.

The genes are TRBV14 and TRBJ2-2; TRBD1 might be the D (5 bases). The V and J ends lost 4 bases and 2 bases respectively, with 11 bases between them. The germline gives CDR1 SGHDN, CDR2 FVKESK. The CDR3 spans 15 residues. The CDR3 here is CASSRVRGNTGELFF. CDR3 in DNA: TGTGCCAGCAGCCGTGTTAGGGGAAACACCGGGGAGCTGTTTTTT.

This chain connects TRBV21-1 to TRBJ2-1; TRBD2 is the table's D call and was not checked against the DNA. TRBV21-1 is designated a pseudogene. The CDR3 spans 16 residues. The DNA for the CDR3 is TGTGCCAGCAGCAAACCCAGCGGGAGGTTACGGAATGAGCAGTTCTTC. Translation gives CASSKPSGRLRNEQFF.

The chain combines TRBV7-8 with TRBJ2-5; 9 bases line up with TRBD2. Germline trimming cut 7 bases from V and 1 base from J; bases unmatched to any gene: 4. The CDR3 contains 14 residues. Germline lookup yields CDR1 SGHVS and CDR2 FQNEAQ. CDR3 bases: TGTGCCAGCACCCTAGCGGGGAGCCAAGAGACCCAGTACTTC. Its translation is CASTLAGSQETQYF. Variable domain in full (rest from reference TRBV7-8 and TRBJ2-5): GAGVSQSPRYKVAKRGQDVALRCDPISGHVSLFWYQQALGQGPEFLTYFQNEAQLDKSGLPSDRFFAERPEGSVSTLKIQRTQQEDSAVYLCASTLAGSQETQYFGPGTRLLVL.

The chain recombines TRBV5-1 with TRBJ2-4; D is possibly TRBD1 (5 bases). V was shortened by 0 bases and J by 0 bases, with 10 bases between the two germline ends. There are 16 residues in the CDR3. Germline assignment: CDR1 SGHRS and CDR2 YFSETQ. The CDR3 here is CASSLARDLAKNIQYF. The CDR3 DNA follows: TGCGCCAGCAGCTTGGCCAGGGATCTAGCCAAAAACATTCAGTACTTC.

The chain links TRBV19 to TRBJ1-6; 9 bases match TRBD1. Germline loops: CDR1 LNHDA, CDR2 SQIVND (reference sequence). V shed 5 bases and J 10 bases; nucleotides not matched to a gene: 6. This CDR3 region has 14 residues. Here the CDR3 DNA reads TGTGCCAGTAGTTCCGGGACAGGGAGCTCACCCCTCCACTTT. Amino acids: CASSSGTGSSPLHF.